This entry is about one TCR beta chain. The sample originates from a study of control samples from healthy donors and cancer patients. Germline-derived CDR1 and CDR2 are MGHRA and YSYEKL. V dropped 2 bases and J dropped 2 bases, with 16 bases sitting between them. The CDR3 length is 17 residues. Clones were read by immunoSEQ multiplex PCR, and TCRdb kept only the in-frame ones, dropping some. Of 90,000 to 140,000 clones in the sample, about 83% are singletons; the top ten hold under 15%. The sequenced material came from blood. The source of this sequence is a woman in her fifties or sixties in good health. The rearrangement joins TRBV4-1 to TRBJ2-1; maybe TRBD1 (6 bases). CDR3 bases: TGCGCCAGCAGCCAAATTTTTCAGGGGAGCCCCTACAATGAGCAGTTCTTC. This encodes CASSQIFQGSPYNEQFF.